The 6 T cell receptor beta chains presented below share a single source sample, sequenced in a study of cytomegalovirus exposure and HLA in healthy donors. Vbeta (60) and Jbeta (13) primers were used in the PCR. Clones were read by immunoSEQ multiplex PCR, and TCRdb kept only the in-frame ones, dropping some. This repertoire shows about 97,000 clones, roughly four fifths found once; its top ten account for about 4.8%. Sample: PBMCs. These receptor sequences come from a man aged 40-49 years in good health and CMV-seropositive.

There are a few counts of this clone. The chain has TRBV28 and TRBJ2-1; 7 bases agree with TRBD1. V lost 8 bases to trimming and J lost 9 bases; unmatched junction nucleotides: 16. Germline loops: CDR1 MDHEN, CDR2 SYDVKM. The CDR3 consists of 15 residues. CDR3 in amino acids: CASSLEGDTGVEQFF. As DNA, the CDR3 is TGTGCCAGCTCTCTTGAAGGGGACACAGGGGTTGAGCAGTTCTTC.

J is TRBJ1-1 and V is TRBV29-1, with 8 bases matching TRBD1. The CDR3 extends over 14 amino acids. Germline V lookup: CDR1 SQVTM, CDR2 ANQGSEA. V lost 3 bases and J lost 4; bases outside the gene matches: 7. In DNA, the CDR3 is TGCAGCGTTGACGGTGCTACAGGGGGCACTGAAGCTTTCTTT. This gives the protein CSVDGATGGTEAFF.

The CDR3, as DNA: TGCGCCAGCAGCTTCGGAGGGACAGGGATGGAGACCCAGTACTTC. Protein sequence: CASSFGGTGMETQYF. The chain couples TRBV5-1 to TRBJ2-5; TRBD1 aligns across 9 bases. Trimming removed 2 bases from V and 5 bases from J; junction bases left unmatched: 7. Germline CDR1 and CDR2: SGHRS and YFSETQ. CDR3 length: 15 amino acids.

The chain couples TRBV7-3 to TRBJ2-5; 13 bases map to TRBD2. After removal of 5 bases from V and 4 bases from J, the junction contained 1 base not matched to a gene. Per the germline V gene, CDR1 is SGHTA and CDR2 is FQGTGA. The CDR3 is 14 amino acids. CDR3: CASSTSGGGETQYF. The CDR3, as DNA: TGTGCCAGCAGCACTAGCGGGGGGGGAGAGACCCAGTACTTC. Full variable domain (remainder filled in from reference TRBV7-3 and TRBJ2-5): GAGVSQTPSNKVTEKGKYVELRCDPISGHTALYWYRQSLGQGPEFLIYFQGTGAADDSGLPNDRFFAVRPEGSVSTLKIQRTERGDSAVYLCASSTSGGGETQYFGPGTRLLVL.

The table lists this clone with a count of one. J is TRBJ2-7 and V is TRBV6-4; possibly TRBD1 for D (6 bases). V was trimmed by 2 bases and J by 6 bases, leaving 11 bases between them. The CDR3 sequence is 13 residues long. Germline V gene sequence: CDR1 MRHNA, CDR2 SNTAGT. The CDR3: CASSDEGDGEQYF. The CDR3 DNA sequence: TGTGCCAGCAGTGACGAGGGGGACGGCGAGCAGTACTTC.

The chain uses TRBV14 and TRBJ2-3, with TRBD2 matching 8 bases. CDR3 length equals 16 residues. Losses at the gene ends were 2 bases for V and 2 bases for J; bases not matched to a gene: 6. Germline CDR1 SGHDN, CDR2 FVKESK. The CDR3, as DNA: TGTGCCAGCAGCCAACGAAGACTAGCGTCCACAGATACGCAGTATTTT. This gives the protein CASSQRRLASTDTQYF.